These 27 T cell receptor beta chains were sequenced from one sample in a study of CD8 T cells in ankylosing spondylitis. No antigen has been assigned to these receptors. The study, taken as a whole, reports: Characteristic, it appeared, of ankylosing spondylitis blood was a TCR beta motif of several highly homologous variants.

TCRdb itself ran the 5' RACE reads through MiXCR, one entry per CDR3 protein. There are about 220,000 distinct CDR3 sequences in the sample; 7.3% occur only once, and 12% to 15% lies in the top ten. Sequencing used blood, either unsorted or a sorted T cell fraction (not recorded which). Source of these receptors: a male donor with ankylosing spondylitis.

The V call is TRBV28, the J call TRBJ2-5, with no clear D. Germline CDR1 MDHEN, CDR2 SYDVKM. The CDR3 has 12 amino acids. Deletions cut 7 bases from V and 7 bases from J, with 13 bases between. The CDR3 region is CASTQPWGTQYF. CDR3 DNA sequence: TGTGCCAGCACCCAACCTTGGGGGACCCAGTACTTC. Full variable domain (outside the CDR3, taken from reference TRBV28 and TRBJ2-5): DVKVTQSSRYLVKRTGEKVFLECVQDMDHENMFWYRQDPGLGLRLIYFSYDVKMKEKGDIPEGYSVSREKKERFSLILESASTNQTSMYLCASTQPWGTQYFGPGTRLLVL.

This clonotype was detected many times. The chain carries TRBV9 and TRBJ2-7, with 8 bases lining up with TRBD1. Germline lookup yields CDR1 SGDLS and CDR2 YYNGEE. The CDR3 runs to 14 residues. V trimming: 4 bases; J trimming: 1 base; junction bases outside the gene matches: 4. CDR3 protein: CASSPRDRSYEQYF. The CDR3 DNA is TGTGCCAGCAGCCCCCGGGACAGGTCCTACGAGCAGTACTTC.

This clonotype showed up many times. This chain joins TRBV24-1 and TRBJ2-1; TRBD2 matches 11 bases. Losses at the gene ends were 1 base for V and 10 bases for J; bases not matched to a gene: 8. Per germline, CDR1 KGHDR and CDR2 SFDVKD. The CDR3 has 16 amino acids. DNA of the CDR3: TGTGCCACCAGTGATTTCGGGACTAGCGGTGACTGGGAGCAGTTCTTC. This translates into CATSDFGTSGDWEQFF.

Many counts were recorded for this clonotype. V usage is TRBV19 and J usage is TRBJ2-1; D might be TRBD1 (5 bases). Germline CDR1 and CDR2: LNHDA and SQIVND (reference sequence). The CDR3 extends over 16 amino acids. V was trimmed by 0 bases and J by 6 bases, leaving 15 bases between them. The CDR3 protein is CASSIDTGYPINEQFF. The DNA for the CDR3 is TGTGCCAGTAGTATAGATACAGGTTACCCTATCAATGAGCAGTTCTTC.

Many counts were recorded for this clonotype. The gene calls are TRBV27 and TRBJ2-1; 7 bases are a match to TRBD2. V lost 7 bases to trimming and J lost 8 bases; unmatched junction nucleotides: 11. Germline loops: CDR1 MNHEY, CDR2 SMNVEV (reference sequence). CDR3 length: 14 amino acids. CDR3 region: CASMREGIGDEQFF. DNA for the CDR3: TGTGCCAGCATGAGGGAGGGGATCGGCGATGAGCAGTTCTTC.

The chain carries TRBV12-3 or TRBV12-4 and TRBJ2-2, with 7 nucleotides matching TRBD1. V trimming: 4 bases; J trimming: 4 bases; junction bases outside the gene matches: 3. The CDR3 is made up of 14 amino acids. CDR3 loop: CASSWTGTTGELFF. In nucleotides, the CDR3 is TGTGCCAGCAGTTGGACAGGAACCACCGGGGAGCTGTTTTTT.

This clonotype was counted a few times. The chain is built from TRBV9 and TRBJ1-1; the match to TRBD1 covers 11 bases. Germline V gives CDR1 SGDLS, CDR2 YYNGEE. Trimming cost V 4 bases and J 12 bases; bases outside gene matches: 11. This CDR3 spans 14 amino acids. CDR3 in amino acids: CASSKDRGPVATFF. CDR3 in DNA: TGTGCCAGCAGCAAGGACAGGGGGCCGGTGGCAACTTTCTTT.

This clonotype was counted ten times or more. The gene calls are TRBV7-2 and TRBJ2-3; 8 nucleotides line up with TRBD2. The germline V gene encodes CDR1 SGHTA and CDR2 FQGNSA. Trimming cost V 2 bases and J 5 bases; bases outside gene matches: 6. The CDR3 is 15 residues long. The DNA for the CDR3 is TGTGCCAGCAGCTTACGCCCGGGAGGGATAGATACGCAGTATTTT. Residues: CASSLRPGGIDTQYF.

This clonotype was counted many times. This chain's CDR3 is CSARVGRPEAFF. The CDR3 region has the DNA TGCAGTGCTAGAGTAGGAAGACCTGAAGCTTTCTTT. The V and J genes are TRBV20-1 and TRBJ1-1; D ambiguous. The CDR3 is made up of 12 amino acids. V was pared by 1 base and J by 6 bases, with 9 bases between. The V gene's germline CDR1 is DFQATT and CDR2 SNEGSKA (reference sequence).

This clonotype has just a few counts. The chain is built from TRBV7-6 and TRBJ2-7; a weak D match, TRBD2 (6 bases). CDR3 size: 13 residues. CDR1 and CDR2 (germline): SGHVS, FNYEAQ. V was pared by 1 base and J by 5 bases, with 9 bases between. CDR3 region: CASSLDRGNEQYF. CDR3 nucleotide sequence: TGTGCCAGCAGCTTAGATCGCGGGAACGAGCAGTACTTC.

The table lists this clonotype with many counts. The CDR3 is CASSLDRGRRNTIYF. DNA of the CDR3: TGTGCCAGCAGCTTGGACAGGGGGCGGAGAAACACCATATATTTT. The chain has TRBV7-9 and TRBJ1-3; 11 bases align to TRBD1. The CDR3 is 15 residues long. Germline trimming cut 3 bases from V and 5 bases from J; bases unmatched to any gene: 3. CDR1 SEHNR and CDR2 FQNEAQ come from the germline V gene (reference sequence).

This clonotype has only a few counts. In DNA form, the CDR3 reads TGTGCCATCAGTGACCCCGGTAGCTCCTACGAGCAGTACTTC. Its translation is CAISDPGSSYEQYF. The J gene is TRBJ2-7, the V gene TRBV10-3, with D unclear. Germline CDR1 reads ENHRY; CDR2 reads SYGVKD. The ends were cut back, 3 bases at V and 0 bases at J, with 9 bases in the middle. CDR3 length equals 14 residues.

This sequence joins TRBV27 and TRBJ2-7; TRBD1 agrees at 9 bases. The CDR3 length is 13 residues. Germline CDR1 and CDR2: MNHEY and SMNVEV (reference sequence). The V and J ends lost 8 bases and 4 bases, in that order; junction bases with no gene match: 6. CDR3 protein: CASGTGTTYEQYF. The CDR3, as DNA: TGTGCCAGCGGGACAGGGACCACATACGAGCAGTACTTC.

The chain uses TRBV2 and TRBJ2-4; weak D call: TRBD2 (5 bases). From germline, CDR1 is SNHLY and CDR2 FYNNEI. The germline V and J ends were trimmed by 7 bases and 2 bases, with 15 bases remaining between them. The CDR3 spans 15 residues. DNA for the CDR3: TGTGCCAGCACTCTCTGGGGAGCGCCCAAAAACATTCAGTACTTC. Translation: CASTLWGAPKNIQYF.

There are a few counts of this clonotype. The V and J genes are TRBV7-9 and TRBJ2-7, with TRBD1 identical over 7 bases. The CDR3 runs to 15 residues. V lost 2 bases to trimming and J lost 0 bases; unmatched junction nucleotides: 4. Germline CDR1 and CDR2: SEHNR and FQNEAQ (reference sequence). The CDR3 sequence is CASSLLDRSSYEQYF. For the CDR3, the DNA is TGTGCCAGCAGCTTACTGGACAGGAGCTCCTACGAGCAGTACTTC.

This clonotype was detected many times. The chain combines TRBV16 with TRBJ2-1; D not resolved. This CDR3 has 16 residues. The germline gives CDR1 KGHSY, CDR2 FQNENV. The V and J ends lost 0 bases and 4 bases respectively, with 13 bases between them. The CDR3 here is CASSQSRSSRYNEQFF. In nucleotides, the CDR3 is TGTGCCAGCAGCCAATCTCGGTCTAGTCGGTACAATGAGCAGTTCTTC.

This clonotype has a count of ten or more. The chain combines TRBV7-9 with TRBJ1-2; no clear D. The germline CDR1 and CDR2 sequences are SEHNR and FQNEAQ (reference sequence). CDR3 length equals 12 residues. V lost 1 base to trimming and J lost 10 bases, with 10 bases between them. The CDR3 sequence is CASSLEGRTYTF. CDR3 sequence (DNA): TGTGCCAGCAGCTTAGAGGGCAGAACCTACACCTTC.

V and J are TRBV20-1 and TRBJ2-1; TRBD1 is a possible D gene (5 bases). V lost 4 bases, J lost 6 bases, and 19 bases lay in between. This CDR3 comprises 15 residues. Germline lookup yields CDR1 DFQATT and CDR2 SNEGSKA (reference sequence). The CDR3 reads CSATSRQTKINEQFF. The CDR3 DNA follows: TGCAGTGCTACCTCGAGACAGACAAAAATCAATGAGCAGTTCTTC.

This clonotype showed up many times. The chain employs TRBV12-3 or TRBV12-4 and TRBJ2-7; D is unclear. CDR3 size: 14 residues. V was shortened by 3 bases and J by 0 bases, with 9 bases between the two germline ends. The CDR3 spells CASSFGVNSYEQYF. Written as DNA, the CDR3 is TGTGCCAGCAGTTTTGGGGTTAACTCCTACGAGCAGTACTTC.

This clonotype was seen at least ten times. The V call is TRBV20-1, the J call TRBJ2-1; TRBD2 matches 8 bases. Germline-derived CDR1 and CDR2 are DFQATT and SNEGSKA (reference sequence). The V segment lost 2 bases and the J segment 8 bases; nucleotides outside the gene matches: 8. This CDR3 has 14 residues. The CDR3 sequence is CSARPRREDHEQFF. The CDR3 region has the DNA TGCAGTGCTAGACCCCGGCGGGAGGACCATGAGCAGTTCTTC.

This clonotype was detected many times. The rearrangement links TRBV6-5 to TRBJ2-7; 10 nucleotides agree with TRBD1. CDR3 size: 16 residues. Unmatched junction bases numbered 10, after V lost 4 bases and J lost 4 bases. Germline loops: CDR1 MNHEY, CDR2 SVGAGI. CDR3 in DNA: TGTGCCAGCAGTTTTCGCCGGGACAGGGGTAGTTACGAGCAGTACTTC. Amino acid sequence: CASSFRRDRGSYEQYF.

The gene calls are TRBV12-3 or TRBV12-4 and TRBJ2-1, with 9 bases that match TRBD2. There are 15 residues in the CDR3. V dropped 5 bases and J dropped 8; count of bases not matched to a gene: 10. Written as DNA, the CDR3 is TGTGCCAGCAGTAGAGCGGGAGGCCCGTTGGATGAGCAGTTCTTC. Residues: CASSRAGGPLDEQFF.

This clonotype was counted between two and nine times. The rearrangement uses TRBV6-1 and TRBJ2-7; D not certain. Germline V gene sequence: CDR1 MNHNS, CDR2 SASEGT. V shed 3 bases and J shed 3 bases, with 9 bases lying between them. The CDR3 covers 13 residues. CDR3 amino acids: CASSEGLDYEQYF. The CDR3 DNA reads TGTGCCAGCAGTGAGGGTTTAGACTACGAGCAGTACTTC.

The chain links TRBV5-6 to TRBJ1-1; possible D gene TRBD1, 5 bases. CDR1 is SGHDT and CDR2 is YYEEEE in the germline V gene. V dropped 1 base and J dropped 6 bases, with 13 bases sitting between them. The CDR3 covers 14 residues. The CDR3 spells CASSLWQLGAEAFF. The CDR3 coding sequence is TGTGCCAGCAGCTTGTGGCAGCTAGGGGCTGAAGCTTTCTTT.

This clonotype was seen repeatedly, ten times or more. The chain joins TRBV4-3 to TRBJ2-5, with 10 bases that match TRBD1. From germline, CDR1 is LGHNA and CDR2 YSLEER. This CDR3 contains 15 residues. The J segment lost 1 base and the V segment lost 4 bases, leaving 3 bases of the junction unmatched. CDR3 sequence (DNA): TGCGCCAGCAGCCCCTGGACAGGGGGCCAAGAGACCCAGTACTTC. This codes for CASSPWTGGQETQYF.

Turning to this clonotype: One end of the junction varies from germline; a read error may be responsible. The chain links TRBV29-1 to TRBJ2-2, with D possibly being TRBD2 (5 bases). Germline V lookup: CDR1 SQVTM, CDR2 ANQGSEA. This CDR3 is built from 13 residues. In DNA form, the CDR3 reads TGCAGCGTTCGGTCGGGATCTACCGCGGAGCTGTTTTTT. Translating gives CSVRSGSTAELFF.

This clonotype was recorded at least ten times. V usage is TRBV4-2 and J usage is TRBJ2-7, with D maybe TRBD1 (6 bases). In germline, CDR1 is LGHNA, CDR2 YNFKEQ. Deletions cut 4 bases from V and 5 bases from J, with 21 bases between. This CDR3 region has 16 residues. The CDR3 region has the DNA TGTGCCAGCAGCCCTCAGACAGGAAGTTATGACAACGAGCAGTACTTC. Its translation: CASSPQTGSYDNEQYF.